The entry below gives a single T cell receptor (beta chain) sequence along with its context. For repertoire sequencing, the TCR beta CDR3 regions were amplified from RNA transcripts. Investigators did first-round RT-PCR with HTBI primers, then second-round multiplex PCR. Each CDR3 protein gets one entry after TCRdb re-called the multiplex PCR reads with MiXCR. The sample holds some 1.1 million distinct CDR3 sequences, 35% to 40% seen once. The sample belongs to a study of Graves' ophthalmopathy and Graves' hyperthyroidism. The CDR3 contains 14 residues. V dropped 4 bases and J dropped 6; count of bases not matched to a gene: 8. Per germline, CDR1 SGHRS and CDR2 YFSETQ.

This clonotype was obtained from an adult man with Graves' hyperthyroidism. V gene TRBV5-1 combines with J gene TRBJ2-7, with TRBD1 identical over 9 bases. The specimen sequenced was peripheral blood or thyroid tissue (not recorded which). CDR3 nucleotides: TGCGCCAGCAGCACGGGGACAGGGCAATCCGAGCAGTACTTC. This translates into CASSTGTGQSEQYF.